Presented here are 19 T cell receptor beta chains from one specimen sequenced in a study of a mutant IDH1 vaccine in newly diagnosed glioma. No antigen has been assigned to these receptors. Time point defined: week 23, last vaccination. Every vaccination contained 300 ug of the mutant IDH1 20-mer peptide and was paired with topical imiquimod. Profiled with immunoSEQ multiplex PCR; TCRdb holds only in-frame clones, not every one. Of 65,000 or so clones listed, around 84% are singletons. The source was PBMCs, collected from a glioma patient whose treatment included an IDH1 peptide vaccine. These receptors all come from a man aged 25 to 40 with glioma.

The chain combines TRBV7-2 with TRBJ1-6, with 9 nucleotides matching TRBD1. The V gene's germline CDR1 is SGHTA and CDR2 FQGNSA. The CDR3 loop spans 17 amino acids. The trim removed 1 base at V and 1 base at J, leaving 2 bases unmatched. The CDR3 is CASSLDGTGSYNSPLHF. In DNA form, the CDR3 reads TGTGCCAGCAGCTTAGATGGGACAGGGTCCTATAATTCACCCCTCCACTTT.

To note about this clone: An end of the junction does not agree with germline; a read error may underlie this. The CDR3 DNA reads as TGTGCCTGGAGTGTCCAGTCGCAGGAGGAATTATATGGTCCACGAAAAACTGTTTTT. Its protein product is CAWSVQSQEELYGPRKTVF. This sequence joins TRBV30 and TRBJ1-4; no clear D. This CDR3 has 19 residues. The germline V gene has CDR1 GTSNPN and CDR2 SVGIG (reference sequence).

V gene TRBV2 combines with J gene TRBJ2-5; TRBD1 aligns across 11 bases. The length of the CDR3 is 14 residues. After removal of 5 bases from V and 5 bases from J, the junction contained 4 bases not matched to a gene. Germline lookup yields CDR1 SNHLY and CDR2 FYNNEI. CDR3 region: CASSRDRGWETQYF. The CDR3 nucleotides read TGTGCCAGCAGTAGGGACAGGGGGTGGGAGACCCAGTACTTC.

This rearrangement joins TRBV5-6 to TRBJ2-7, with a tentative D call TRBD1 (6 bases). Germline V gene lookup returns CDR1 SGHDT and CDR2 YYEEEE. V shed 1 base and J shed 7 bases, with 15 bases lying between them. The CDR3 consists of 14 residues. This CDR3 reads CASSLYQGRVEQYF. CDR3 coding DNA: TGTGCCAGCAGCTTGTACCAGGGGCGGGTGGAGCAGTACTTC.

This chain connects TRBV6-5 to TRBJ2-7; D may be TRBD1 (5 bases). The V gene's germline CDR1 is MNHEY and CDR2 SVGAGI. This CDR3 contains 16 residues. The V gene lost 2 bases and the J gene lost 1 base, with 15 bases spanning the gap. The CDR3 DNA is TGTGCCAGCAGTTACGGTTCAGGAAGGGGTTCCTACGAGCAGTACTTC. Translation gives CASSYGSGRGSYEQYF.

The V call is TRBV11-2, the J call TRBJ1-3, with D unresolved. CDR1 is SGHAT and CDR2 is FQNNGV in the germline V gene. Trimming shortened V by 5 bases and J by 0 bases, and 11 bases separated the two germline ends. The CDR3 length is 15 residues. The CDR3 loop reads CASSLGFNSGNTIYF. CDR3 in DNA: TGTGCCAGCAGCCTCGGGTTCAACTCTGGAAACACCATATATTTT.

The chain combines TRBV7-9 with TRBJ2-2; TRBD1 matches 8 bases. J lost 3 bases, V lost 5 bases, and 2 bases had no gene match. The CDR3 is 14 amino acids. Looked up from germline, CDR1 is SEHNR and CDR2 is FQNEAQ (reference sequence). The CDR3 DNA is TGTGCCAGCAGCCCAGGGGGCTACACCGGGGAGCTGTTTTTT. Its translation is CASSPGGYTGELFF.

The CDR3 nucleotides are TGTGCCAGCACCGCCGGGGGGGCTGGGGACGAGCAGTACTTC. It is translated as CASTAGGAGDEQYF. The J gene is TRBJ2-7, the V gene TRBV11-2, with TRBD2 matching 8 bases. Germline-derived CDR1 and CDR2 are SGHAT and FQNNGV. The V and J ends lost 7 bases and 5 bases, in that order; junction bases with no gene match: 10. CDR3 length: 14 amino acids.

This clone has just one count. The J gene is TRBJ1-6, the V gene TRBV5-1, with D hard to call. Per germline, CDR1 SGHRS and CDR2 YFSETQ. The CDR3 runs 16 residues. Trimming removed 0 bases at V and 9 bases at J, with 16 bases between. In DNA, the CDR3 is TGCGCCAGCAGCTTGGCCGGAGGGAGGCTCTCTTCACCCCTCCACTTT. Translating it yields CASSLAGGRLSSPLHF.

The chain joins TRBV29-1 to TRBJ2-7; D tentatively fits TRBD1 or TRBD2 (5 bases each). V lost 7 bases to trimming and J lost 6 bases, with 13 bases between them. This CDR3 comprises 11 residues. In germline, CDR1 is SQVTM, CDR2 ANQGSEA. The CDR3 DNA reads as TGCAGCGGAGGGGATAGTCGCGAGCAGTACTTC. The encoded protein is CSGGDSREQYF.

The chain has TRBV9 and TRBJ1-5; no firm D call. The germline V and J ends were trimmed by 3 bases and 0 bases, with 10 bases remaining between them. CDR3 length: 15 amino acids. Looked up from germline, CDR1 is SGDLS and CDR2 is YYNGEE. The CDR3 coding sequence is TGTGCCAGCAGCGCGGGAGGTCTTAGCAATCAGCCCCAGCATTTT. Residues: CASSAGGLSNQPQHF.

The rearrangement uses TRBV27 and TRBJ1-6; D is uncertain. The CDR3 length is 11 residues. V gave up 7 bases and J gave up 9 bases, with 7 bases separating them. In germline, CDR1 is MNHEY, CDR2 SMNVEV (reference sequence). The CDR3: CASTHTSPLHF. CDR3 nucleotides: TGTGCCAGCACCCATACTTCACCCCTCCACTTT.

The CDR3 spells CASSRGRSNYGYTF. The DNA for the CDR3 is TGTGCCAGCAGTAGGGGGAGGTCTAACTATGGCTACACCTTC. V is TRBV28 and J is TRBJ1-2; a weak D match, TRBD1 (6 bases). This CDR3 has 14 residues. V dropped 5 bases and J dropped 0 bases, with 10 bases sitting between them. Germline CDR1 MDHEN, CDR2 SYDVKM.

J is TRBJ1-2 and V is TRBV2; possible D gene TRBD1, 6 bases. In germline, CDR1 is SNHLY, CDR2 FYNNEI. CDR3 length: 13 amino acids. The V and J ends lost 6 bases and 6 bases respectively, with 14 bases between them. In nucleotides, the CDR3 is TGTGCCAGCAGGGGACATCGAGACAATGGCTACACCTTC. It yields the protein CASRGHRDNGYTF.

CDR3 region: CASSIKGAGDTQYF. Here the CDR3 DNA reads TGTGCCAGTAGTATTAAGGGGGCAGGAGATACGCAGTATTTT. The genes are TRBV19 and TRBJ2-3; the match to TRBD1 covers 7 bases. Per germline, CDR1 LNHDA and CDR2 SQIVND (reference sequence). The length of the CDR3 is 14 residues. Unmatched junction bases numbered 5, after V lost 3 bases and J lost 5 bases. The entire variable domain, with the rest obtained from reference TRBV19 and TRBJ2-3, is as follows: DGGITQSPKYLFRKEGQNVTLSCEQNLNHDAMYWYRQDPGQGLRLIYYSQIVNDFQKGDIAEGYSVSREKKESFPLTVTSAQKNPTAFYLCASSIKGAGDTQYFGPGTRLTVL.

The CDR3 is CASRTAGRTDTQYF. The DNA of the CDR3 is TGCGCCAGCAGGACGGCGGGGAGAACAGATACGCAGTATTTT. The chain combines TRBV4-1 with TRBJ2-3, with D possibly TRBD2 on 6 matching bases. Trimming removed 6 bases at V and 3 bases at J, with 13 bases between. Germline lookup yields CDR1 MGHRA and CDR2 YSYEKL. The CDR3 has 14 amino acids.

The chain employs TRBV6-6 and TRBJ1-1; D might be TRBD1 (6 bases). This CDR3 comprises 14 residues. The germline V and J ends were trimmed by 0 bases and 3 bases, with 8 bases remaining between them. CDR1 MNHNY and CDR2 SVGAGI come from the germline V gene (reference sequence). This CDR3 reads CASSYSAGDTEAFF. CDR3 bases: TGTGCCAGCAGTTACTCAGCAGGGGACACTGAAGCTTTCTTT.

The chain has TRBV27 and TRBJ1-2, with D possibly matching TRBD1 (6 bases). The germline V gene encodes CDR1 MNHEY and CDR2 SMNVEV (reference sequence). The CDR3 is 16 residues long. V was shortened by 5 bases and J by 4 bases, with 20 bases between the two germline ends. CDR3 in amino acids: CASSPNRDGVVYGYTF. Here the CDR3 DNA reads TGTGCCAGCAGTCCGAACAGGGATGGAGTTGTCTATGGCTACACCTTC.

The chain uses TRBV5-1 and TRBJ2-5; D may be TRBD1 (6 bases). The DNA matches TRBJ2-7 better at its end, which makes the J call doubtful. The CDR3 covers 13 residues. Per germline, CDR1 SGHRS and CDR2 YFSETQ. The CDR3 spells CASGVRDTYEQYF. The CDR3 coding sequence is TGCGCCAGCGGTGTCCGGGACACCTACGAGCAGTACTTC.